Presented here are 11 T cell receptor beta chains from one specimen sequenced in a study of OX40 agonist ivuxolimab in advanced cancers. The method was immunoSEQ multiplex PCR; TCRdb's version includes in-frame clones alone and lacks a portion of them. Among approximately 94,000 clones, about nine tenths were seen once, and the ten largest hold around 0.16%. Sequenced here: CD4+ or CD8+ T cells sorted from blood, sampled in a trial of the OX40 agonist ivuxolimab. The receptor source for this set is an adult with an advanced solid tumor such as melanoma, head and neck, liver or kidney cancer.

This sequence joins TRBV6-5 and TRBJ1-2; a possible D gene is TRBD1 (5 bases). The CDR3 loop spans 15 amino acids. V was pared by 6 bases and J by 1 base, with 15 bases between. Germline CDR1 is MNHEY and CDR2 is SVGAGI. The CDR3 DNA reads as TGTGCCAGCAGCCGAGACAGTCAATTTAACTATGGCTACACCTTC. Protein: CASSRDSQFNYGYTF.

V usage is TRBV9 and J usage is TRBJ1-1; TRBD1 might be the D (6 bases). CDR3 size: 14 residues. In germline, CDR1 is SGDLS, CDR2 YYNGEE. V lost 6 bases to trimming and J lost 10 bases, with 22 bases between them. The CDR3 spells CASTLGAASGGAFF. CDR3 sequence (DNA): TGTGCCAGCACCTTGGGGGCGGCCTCGGGAGGAGCTTTCTTT. The full variable domain, rest sourced from reference TRBV9 and TRBJ1-1, is DSGVTQTPKHLITATGQRVTLRCSPRSGDLSVYWYQQSLDQGLQFLIQYYNGEERAKGNILERFSAQQFPDLHSELNLSSLELGDSALYFCASTLGAASGGAFFGQGTRLTVV.

The rearrangement uses TRBV5-1 and TRBJ1-1, with a possible D match to TRBD1 (5 bases). The ends were cut back, 3 bases at V and 10 bases at J, with 13 bases in the middle. The CDR3 sequence is 12 residues long. Germline assignment: CDR1 SGHRS and CDR2 YFSETQ. This CDR3 is CASSYDSDIAFF. DNA of the CDR3: TGCGCCAGCAGCTACGACAGTGACATAGCTTTCTTT.

The chain joins TRBV7-8 to TRBJ1-2; 7 nucleotides agree with TRBD1. This CDR3 region has 15 residues. The trim removed 2 bases at V and 10 bases at J, leaving 13 bases unmatched. The germline V gene has CDR1 SGHVS and CDR2 FQNEAQ. DNA for the CDR3: TGTGCCAGCAGCTTATCATGGCAGGGGGGTATCCCCTACACCTTC. Translation gives CASSLSWQGGIPYTF. The complete variable domain, with remaining parts taken from reference TRBV7-8 and TRBJ1-2, reads GAGVSQSPRYKVAKRGQDVALRCDPISGHVSLFWYQQALGQGPEFLTYFQNEAQLDKSGLPSDRFFAERPEGSVSTLKIQRTQQEDSAVYLCASSLSWQGGIPYTFGSGTRLTVV.

The genes are TRBV27 and TRBJ2-7; 12 bases map to TRBD2. Germline V gives CDR1 MNHEY, CDR2 SMNVEV (reference sequence). CDR3 size: 17 residues. The ends lost 5 bases at V and 7 bases at J; junction bases unmatched: 15. As DNA, the CDR3 is TGTGCCAGCAGTCCCCCCCAAGGACTAGCGGGACTAAGAGAGCAGTACTTC. Its protein is CASSPPQGLAGLREQYF.

The genes are TRBV5-6 and TRBJ2-3, with 9 bases that match TRBD2. From germline, CDR1 is SGHDT and CDR2 YYEEEE. There are 15 residues in the CDR3. Losses at the gene ends were 5 bases for V and 4 bases for J; bases not matched to a gene: 8. The CDR3 reads CASSGRGGRPDTQYF. The CDR3 DNA sequence: TGTGCCAGCAGTGGGCGGGGGGGCCGGCCAGATACGCAGTATTTT.

The genes are TRBV13 and TRBJ2-7; possible D gene TRBD2, 6 bases. CDR1 and CDR2 (germline): PRHDT, FYEKMQ (reference sequence). Trimming took 1 base from V and 5 from J, leaving 9 bases between them. The CDR3 has 13 amino acids. CDR3 residues: CASSLVPGDEQYF. CDR3 nucleotides: TGTGCCAGCAGCTTAGTACCGGGGGACGAGCAGTACTTC.

This clone was picked up a small number of times. V gene TRBV2 combines with J gene TRBJ1-5; D not certain. The CDR3 runs 14 residues. From germline, CDR1 is SNHLY and CDR2 FYNNEI. Between the trimmed V and J ends, which lost 7 bases and 2 bases, there was a span of 12 bases. The chain's CDR3 is CASNGAVGNQPQHF. The CDR3, as DNA: TGTGCCAGCAATGGAGCAGTTGGCAATCAGCCCCAGCATTTT.

This clone was recorded only once. The rearrangement links TRBV5-1 to TRBJ2-7; either TRBD1 or TRBD2 may fit D (5 bases each). The CDR3 covers 15 residues. Trimming left V 4 bases short and J 1 base short, with 15 bases between. Germline CDR1 reads SGHRS; CDR2 reads YFSETQ. CDR3 sequence reads: CASSAFGGGSYEQYF. In DNA, the CDR3 is TGCGCCAGCAGCGCCTTTGGGGGTGGGTCCTACGAGCAGTACTTC.

V gene TRBV6-6 combines with J gene TRBJ2-7; perhaps TRBD1 as D (5 bases). The V and J ends lost 5 bases and 3 bases respectively, with 14 bases between them. Germline V gene lookup returns CDR1 MNHNY and CDR2 SVGAGI (reference sequence). The CDR3 is 14 residues long. This chain's CDR3 is CASSLLGQSYEQYF. The CDR3 DNA is TGTGCCAGCAGTCTCTTGGGGCAGAGCTACGAGCAGTACTTC.

The V and J genes are TRBV7-7 and TRBJ2-2; weak D call: TRBD2 (6 bases). Per the germline V gene, CDR1 is SSHAT and CDR2 is FNYEAQ (reference sequence). This CDR3 comprises 15 residues. The ends were cut back, 4 bases at V and 2 bases at J, with 11 bases in the middle. The CDR3 nucleotides are TGTGCCAGCAGCTCCGGGACTTATAACACCGGGGAGCTGTTTTTT. It translates to CASSSGTYNTGELFF. Based on the CDR3 plus reference TRBV7-7 and TRBJ2-2, the full variable domain is GAGVSQSPRYKVTKRGQDVTLRCDPISSHATLYWYQQALGQGPEFLTYFNYEAQPDKSGLPSDRFSAERPEGSISTLTIQRTEQRDSAMYRCASSSGTYNTGELFFGEGSRLTVL.